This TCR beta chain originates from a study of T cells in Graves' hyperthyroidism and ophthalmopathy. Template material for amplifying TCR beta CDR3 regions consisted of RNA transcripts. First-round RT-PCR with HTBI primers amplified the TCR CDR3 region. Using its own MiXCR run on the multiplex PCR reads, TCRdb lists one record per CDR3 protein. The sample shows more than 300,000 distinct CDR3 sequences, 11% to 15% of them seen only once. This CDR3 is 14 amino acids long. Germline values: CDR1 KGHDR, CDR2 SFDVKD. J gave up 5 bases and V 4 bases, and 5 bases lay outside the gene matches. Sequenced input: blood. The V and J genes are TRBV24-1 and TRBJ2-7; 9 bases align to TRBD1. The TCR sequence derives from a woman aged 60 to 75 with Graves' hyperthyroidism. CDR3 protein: CATSDPGTGNEQYF. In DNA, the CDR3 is TGTGCCACCAGTGACCCCGGGACAGGGAACGAGCAGTACTTC.